Below are 14 T cell receptor beta chains sequenced from a single sample in a study of T cell responses to AZD1222 COVID-19 vaccine. Profiled with immunoSEQ multiplex PCR; TCRdb holds only in-frame clones, not every one. This repertoire shows 200,000 or so clones, approximately 90% found once; its top ten account for roughly 6%. The material sequenced was peripheral blood, taken on day 0 of AZD1222 vaccination. The receptors originated from an adult in good health.

J is TRBJ2-1 and V is TRBV30, with 7 bases aligning to TRBD2. The CDR3 length is 14 residues. Germline trimming cut 2 bases from V and 9 bases from J; bases unmatched to any gene: 10. CDR1 is GTSNPN and CDR2 is SVGIG in the germline V gene (reference sequence). CDR3 bases: TGTGCCTGGAGTAGCCCTAGCGGAGCTAGTGAGCAGTTCTTC. This encodes CAWSSPSGASEQFF. The entire variable domain, with the rest obtained from reference TRBV30 and TRBJ2-1, is as follows: SQTIHQWPATLVQPVGSPLSLECTVEGTSNPNLYWYRQAAGRGLQLLFYSVGIGQISSEVPQNLSASRPQDRQFILSSKKLLLSDSGFYLCAWSSPSGASEQFFGPGTRLTVL.

The chain uses TRBV30 and TRBJ2-7; 7 bases map to TRBD1. CDR1 and CDR2 (germline): GTSNPN, SVGIG (reference sequence). CDR3 length: 14 residues. Trimming cost V 2 bases and J 12 bases; bases outside gene matches: 16. CDR3: CAWSWDTGPRGRYF. CDR3 coding DNA: TGTGCCTGGAGTTGGGACACCGGGCCTAGGGGGCGGTACTTC.

V gene TRBV5-1 combines with J gene TRBJ2-1, with TRBD2 matching 13 bases. The V and J ends lost 2 bases and 8 bases, in that order; junction bases with no gene match: 7. The germline V gene encodes CDR1 SGHRS and CDR2 YFSETQ. This CDR3 spans 16 amino acids. CDR3: CASSLAGTSGADEQFF. Written as DNA, the CDR3 is TGCGCCAGCAGCTTAGCGGGGACTAGCGGGGCCGATGAGCAGTTCTTC.

This chain connects TRBV5-8 to TRBJ1-5, with D possibly matching TRBD1 (6 bases). The CDR3 contains 16 residues. V was cut by 6 bases and J by 0 bases, with 16 bases left in between. CDR1 SGHTS and CDR2 YDEGEE come from the germline V gene. CDR3 bases: TGTGCCAGCACCCTGGGGGGGGGCTTTAGCAATCAGCCCCAGCATTTT. It codes for CASTLGGGFSNQPQHF. Based on the CDR3 plus reference TRBV5-8 and TRBJ1-5, the full variable domain is EAGVTQSPTHLIKTRGQQATLRCSPISGHTSVYWYQQALGLGLQFLLWYDEGEERNRGNFPPRFSGRQFPNYSSELNVNALELEDSALYLCASTLGGGFSNQPQHFGDGTRLSIL.

The rearrangement uses TRBV6-5 and TRBJ1-5; 9 bases map to TRBD1. Germline CDR1 and CDR2: MNHEY and SVGAGI. The CDR3 has 15 residues. V lost 6 bases and J lost 2; bases outside the gene matches: 5. CDR3 region: CASSPTGGGNQPQHF. The CDR3 DNA reads as TGTGCCAGCAGCCCGACAGGGGGTGGCAATCAGCCCCAGCATTTT.

Notes on this clone: Sequence at one end of the junction differs from germline and may be a read error. This chain uses TRBV2 with TRBJ2-1, with TRBD2 matching over 12 bases. The CDR3 spans 12 residues. Germline V gene sequence: CDR1 SNHLY, CDR2 FYNNEI. The CDR3 bases are TGTGCCAGCAGTGAGACTAGCGGGGGTGAGCTCTTC. Translation: CASSETSGGELF.

V usage is TRBV19 and J usage is TRBJ2-1; TRBD2 matches at 11 bases. Germline CDR1 LNHDA, CDR2 SQIVND (reference sequence). The CDR3 spans 14 residues. V shed 5 bases, J shed 9 bases, and the junction held 6 bases outside the gene matches. The CDR3 sequence: CASSRLAGGIEQFF. The CDR3 nucleotides are TGTGCCAGTAGTCGCCTAGCGGGAGGCATTGAGCAGTTCTTC. The whole variable domain, remainder taken from reference TRBV19 and TRBJ2-1, is DGGITQSPKYLFRKEGQNVTLSCEQNLNHDAMYWYRQDPGQGLRLIYYSQIVNDFQKGDIAEGYSVSREKKESFPLTVTSAQKNPTAFYLCASSRLAGGIEQFFGPGTRLTVL.

This chain links TRBV28 with TRBJ1-3; perhaps TRBD1 as D (5 bases). Trimming pared 2 bases from V and 4 bases from J, leaving 9 bases between. The CDR3 contains 14 residues. CDR1 and CDR2 from the germline V gene are MDHEN and SYDVKM. CDR3 sequence reads: CASSLGGDGNTIYF. In DNA form, the CDR3 reads TGTGCCAGCAGTTTAGGGGGGGACGGAAACACCATATATTTT. Based on the CDR3 plus reference TRBV28 and TRBJ1-3, the full variable domain is DVKVTQSSRYLVKRTGEKVFLECVQDMDHENMFWYRQDPGLGLRLIYFSYDVKMKEKGDIPEGYSVSREKKERFSLILESASTNQTSMYLCASSLGGDGNTIYFGEGSWLTVV.

The gene calls are TRBV19 and TRBJ2-7; TRBD1 agrees at 7 bases. The germline V gene encodes CDR1 LNHDA and CDR2 SQIVND (reference sequence). V shed 4 bases, J shed 4 bases, and the junction held 4 bases outside the gene matches. The length of the CDR3 is 13 residues. CDR3 region: CASSSRQGYEQYF. The CDR3 nucleotides are TGTGCCAGTAGTAGCAGACAGGGTTACGAGCAGTACTTC. The whole variable domain, filled in from reference TRBV19 and TRBJ2-7, reads DGGITQSPKYLFRKEGQNVTLSCEQNLNHDAMYWYRQDPGQGLRLIYYSQIVNDFQKGDIAEGYSVSREKKESFPLTVTSAQKNPTAFYLCASSSRQGYEQYFGPGTRLTVT.

The CDR3 DNA is TGTGCCAGCAGCTTCACCGGCGGGAGGAGCACAGATACGCAGTATTTT. Amino acid sequence: CASSFTGGRSTDTQYF. The chain joins TRBV7-9 to TRBJ2-3; the match to TRBD2 covers 8 bases. Looked up from germline, CDR1 is SEHNR and CDR2 is FQNEAQ (reference sequence). The V segment lost 3 bases and the J segment 0 bases; nucleotides outside the gene matches: 5. The length of the CDR3 is 16 residues. The full variable domain, with the rest looked up from reference TRBV7-9 and TRBJ2-3, is DTGVSQNPRHKITKRGQNVTFRCDPISEHNRLYWYRQTLGQGPEFLTYFQNEAQLEKSRLLSDRFSAERPKGSFSTLEIQRTEQGDSAMYLCASSFTGGRSTDTQYFGPGTRLTVL.

The rearrangement links TRBV7-8 to TRBJ2-5, with 13 bases matching TRBD2. Per germline, CDR1 SGHVS and CDR2 FQNEAQ. With V trimmed by 5 bases and J by 4 bases, 7 bases remained unmatched. There are 16 residues in the CDR3. CDR3 sequence: CASSPRTSGRSETQYF. CDR3 sequence (DNA): TGTGCCAGCAGCCCTCGGACTAGCGGGAGATCAGAGACCCAGTACTTC. Full variable domain (missing parts from reference TRBV7-8 and TRBJ2-5): GAGVSQSPRYKVAKRGQDVALRCDPISGHVSLFWYQQALGQGPEFLTYFQNEAQLDKSGLPSDRFFAERPEGSVSTLKIQRTQQEDSAVYLCASSPRTSGRSETQYFGPGTRLLVL.

The chain carries TRBV30 and TRBJ1-5; 8 positions agree with TRBD1. Losses at the gene ends were 5 bases for V and 6 bases for J; bases not matched to a gene: 6. This CDR3 has 13 residues. In germline, CDR1 is GTSNPN, CDR2 SVGIG (reference sequence). The CDR3 spells CAWDRGGGQPQHF. The CDR3 DNA reads as TGTGCCTGGGACAGGGGAGGGGGTCAGCCCCAGCATTTT.

This clone showed up just once. This chain joins TRBV3-1 (or the pseudogene TRBV3-2) and TRBJ1-2; 7 bases align to TRBD1. The ends lost 3 bases at V and 2 bases at J; junction bases unmatched: 6. The germline gives CDR1 LGHDT, CDR2 YNNKEL (reference sequence). This CDR3 is 15 amino acids long. The CDR3 loop reads CASSQLTGSNYGYTF. In DNA, the CDR3 is TGTGCCAGCAGCCAGTTGACAGGGAGCAACTATGGCTACACCTTC.

This clone appeared a single time. This chain joins TRBV2 and TRBJ1-4; TRBD1 might be the D (6 bases). This CDR3 has 15 residues. V was clipped by 6 bases and J by 5 bases, with 16 bases between them. Germline V gives CDR1 SNHLY, CDR2 FYNNEI. This chain's CDR3 is CASRPKGQRNEKLFF. CDR3 nucleotides: TGTGCCAGCAGGCCAAAAGGACAGAGAAATGAAAAACTGTTTTTT.